What follows are 11 T cell receptor beta chains derived from one specimen sequenced in a study of blood T cells in healthy people across ages. A second PCR, run for about 7 to 11 cycles, used a sample-barcoded 5' primer plus a J-beta primer mix. TCRdb redid the calling of the 5' RACE reads with MiXCR, one entry per CDR3 protein. Counted here are roughly 2 million distinct CDR3 sequences, around 48% occurring once; the ten biggest clones make up approximately 2%. Sequencing was carried out using blood. The receptors here all came from a woman aged 40 to 50 in good health.

The rearrangement uses TRBV27 and TRBJ1-2; a possible D gene is TRBD1 (6 bases). Trimming removed 1 base at V and 2 bases at J, with 8 bases between. This CDR3 spans 14 amino acids. Germline V gene sequence: CDR1 MNHEY, CDR2 SMNVEV (reference sequence). In nucleotides, the CDR3 is TGTGCCAGCAGTTTATGGGGGCCCAACTATGGCTACACCTTC. Its translation is CASSLWGPNYGYTF.

This clonotype was picked up many times. The V call is TRBV2, the J call TRBJ2-7, with D tentatively TRBD1 or TRBD2 (5 bases each). Trimming stripped 4 bases from V and 2 bases from J, with 9 bases between. CDR1 and CDR2 (germline): SNHLY, FYNNEI. CDR3 length: 13 residues. CDR3 sequence: CASSGQGPYEQYF. The CDR3 nucleotides are TGTGCCAGCAGTGGGCAGGGACCCTACGAGCAGTACTTC.

This sequence joins TRBV4-3 and TRBJ2-3; D unresolved. This CDR3 has 19 amino acids. The germline V gene has CDR1 LGHNA and CDR2 YSLEER. Trimming shortened V by 0 bases and J by 5 bases, and 24 bases separated the two germline ends. The CDR3 loop is CASSQDPSTDLALVDTQYF. The DNA for the CDR3 is TGCGCCAGCAGCCAAGATCCCTCGACTGATTTAGCTCTGGTAGATACGCAGTATTTT.

The rearrangement uses TRBV11-2 and TRBJ2-5, with D possibly matching TRBD2 (6 bases). Germline CDR1 is SGHAT and CDR2 is FQNNGV. CDR3 length: 13 amino acids. V was trimmed by 2 bases and J by 3 bases, leaving 7 bases between them. The CDR3 nucleotides are TGTGCCAGCAGCTTATGGGAGGAAGAGACCCAGTACTTC. This translates into CASSLWEEETQYF.

The sample holds one count of this clonotype. The rearrangement uses TRBV7-8 and TRBJ1-1; 8 bases align to TRBD1. There are 15 residues in the CDR3. J gave up 4 bases and V 1 base, and 5 bases lay outside the gene matches. CDR1 and CDR2 (germline): SGHVS, FQNEAQ. CDR3 DNA: TGTGCCAGCAGCTTAGGGCTAACAGGGGGCACTGAAGCTTTCTTT. Its translation: CASSLGLTGGTEAFF.

V gene TRBV27 combines with J gene TRBJ2-3; 10 nucleotides align to TRBD2. From germline, CDR1 is MNHEY and CDR2 SMNVEV (reference sequence). The CDR3 is 17 residues long. V lost 0 bases to trimming and J lost 6 bases; unmatched junction nucleotides: 9. Written as DNA, the CDR3 is TGTGCCAGCAGTTTATCCCCCGGGCTAGCGGGGGTGGATACGCAGTATTTT. It codes for CASSLSPGLAGVDTQYF.

This clonotype was found many times. This chain links TRBV18 with TRBJ2-3; D is ambiguous. The CDR3 has 14 amino acids. In germline, CDR1 is KGHSH, CDR2 LQKENI. With 8 bases removed from V and 1 base from J, the gap between germline ends came to 13 bases. The CDR3 nucleotides are TGTGCCAGCAGCCCTACGGCGGGCACAGATACGCAGTATTTT. Translation gives CASSPTAGTDTQYF.

V usage is TRBV28 and J usage is TRBJ2-7; 10 bases match TRBD1. CDR1 is MDHEN, CDR2 SYDVKM, per germline. The CDR3 has 16 residues. V lost 7 bases, J lost 4 bases, and 13 bases stayed unmatched. For the CDR3, the DNA is TGTGCCAGCAATCCTCGTCTTGACAGGGGGCTGTACGAGCAGTACTTC. Translating gives CASNPRLDRGLYEQYF.

This clonotype was seen a handful of times. V gene TRBV20-1 combines with J gene TRBJ2-4, with 10 bases identical to TRBD1. The CDR3 contains 15 residues. In germline, CDR1 is DFQATT, CDR2 SNEGSKA (reference sequence). J lost 0 bases, V lost 3 bases, and 2 bases had no gene match. As DNA, the CDR3 is TGCAGTGCTAGCGGACAGGGGGGAGCCAAAAACATTCAGTACTTC. Amino acid sequence: CSASGQGGAKNIQYF.

The gene calls are TRBV6-6 and TRBJ1-5; D is uncertain. The V end lost 6 bases, the J end lost 5 bases, and 14 bases lay between the germline ends. This CDR3 spans 14 amino acids. Germline V lookup: CDR1 MNHNY, CDR2 SVGAGI (reference sequence). CDR3 DNA sequence: TGTGCCAGCAGGATCTCGGGGAGTGATCAGCCCCAGCATTTT. Residues: CASRISGSDQPQHF.

This clonotype came up once. The CDR3 region is CASSLESGQGASYEQYF. In DNA, the CDR3 is TGTGCCAGCAGCTTAGAATCGGGACAGGGGGCCTCCTACGAGCAGTACTTC. This chain joins TRBV7-9 and TRBJ2-7; 12 bases agree with TRBD1. This CDR3 is 17 amino acids long. Trimming removed 1 base from V and 0 bases from J; junction bases left unmatched: 4. Germline V CDR1 and CDR2: SEHNR, FQNEAQ (reference sequence). The full variable domain, in which reference TRBV7-9 and TRBJ2-7 provide the parts outside the CDR3, is DTGVSQNPRHKITKRGQNVTFRCDPISEHNRLYWYRQTLGQGPEFLTYFQNEAQLEKSRLLSDRFSAERPKGSFSTLEIQRTEQGDSAMYLCASSLESGQGASYEQYFGPGTRLTVT.